This TCR beta chain was recorded in a study of blood T cell repertoires in COVID-19. Turning to the study itself: Whether acute or convalescent, the COVID-19 samples came from the United States, Italy and Spain.

Assay: immunoSEQ multiplex PCR; the TCRdb copy retains only in-frame clones and omits some. Among 150,000 or so clones listed, 83% were seen once. The trim removed 6 bases at V and 7 bases at J, leaving 11 bases unmatched. This CDR3 has 15 residues. The germline V gene encodes CDR1 LNHDA and CDR2 SQIVND (reference sequence). The rearrangement links TRBV19 to TRBJ1-5; 8 nucleotides align to TRBD1. The receptor comes from a woman in her sixties with COVID-19, enrolled during active disease. Sequenced: peripheral blood. DNA of the CDR3: TGTGCCAGTAGCAACGAAGGACAGGGACGGCAGCCCCAGCATTTT. It translates to CASSNEGQGRQPQHF.